This TCR beta chain is from a study of blood T cell repertoires in COVID-19. Study details: Spain, Italy and the United States supplied samples that represented acute and convalescent COVID-19. PBMCs, B-cell-depleted T cells, or T cells were the source of the cDNA or gDNA that made up the material.

Method: immunoSEQ multiplex PCR; TCRdb's copy keeps in-frame clones and lacks some. Among approximately 300,000 clones, 70% to 90% were seen once, and the ten largest hold roughly 6.1%. Deletions cut 4 bases from V and 7 bases from J, with 13 bases between. CDR1 and CDR2 (germline): SEHNR, FQNEAQ (reference sequence). The CDR3 runs 13 residues. Material: peripheral blood. The chain joins TRBV7-9 to TRBJ1-2; unclear D gene. This clonotype was sampled from a woman aged 45 to 65 with COVID-19, enrolled during active disease. In nucleotides, the CDR3 is TGTGCCAGCAGCTCAGTCCCCTCGGGTGGCTACACCTTC. Protein: CASSSVPSGGYTF.